This T cell receptor (beta chain) derives from a study of blood T cell repertoires in COVID-19. Study-wide background: Acute and convalescent COVID-19 specimens originated in the United States, Italy and Spain.

The CDR3 is made up of 13 amino acids. Trimming shortened V by 0 bases and J by 3 bases, and 6 bases separated the two germline ends. The germline CDR1 and CDR2 sequences are MNHNY and SVGAGI (reference sequence). Seattle participants joined during active infection and were tracked over time. Source study methods: Reference gene primer amplification gave estimated nucleated cell counts. Assay used: immunoSEQ multiplex PCR; TCRdb lists only in-frame clones, some missing. That table is the source of V, J and clone size, and D and trimming were worked out from the DNA. The top ten hold over 7% of the sample, which has a few hundred thousand clones, 75% to 85% seen once. This clone was counted only a few times.

This receptor was obtained from a woman aged 80 or over with COVID-19, enrolled during active disease. Specimen: peripheral blood. The chain links TRBV6-6 to TRBJ2-7, with D unresolved. The CDR3 spells CASSYSLRYEQYF. The CDR3 DNA follows: TGTGCCAGCAGTTACTCGTTGCGCTACGAGCAGTACTTC.